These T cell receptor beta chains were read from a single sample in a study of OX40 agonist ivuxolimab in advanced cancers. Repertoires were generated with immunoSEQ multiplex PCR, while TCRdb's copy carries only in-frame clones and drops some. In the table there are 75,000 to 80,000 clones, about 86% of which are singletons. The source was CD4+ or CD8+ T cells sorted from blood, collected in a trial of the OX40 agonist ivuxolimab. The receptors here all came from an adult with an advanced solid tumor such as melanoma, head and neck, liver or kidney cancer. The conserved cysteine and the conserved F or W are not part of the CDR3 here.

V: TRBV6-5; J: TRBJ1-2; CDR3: ASSLDTKGGYT
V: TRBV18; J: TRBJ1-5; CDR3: ASSGDGQPQH
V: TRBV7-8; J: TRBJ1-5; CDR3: ASSLVGGLSNQPQH
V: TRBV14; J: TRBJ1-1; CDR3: ASSRNTEAF
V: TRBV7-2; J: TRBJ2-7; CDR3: ASSATSGRAPH
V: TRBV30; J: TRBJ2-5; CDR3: AWSILPLALTQETQY
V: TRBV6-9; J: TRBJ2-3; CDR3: AKQPRVCTDTQY
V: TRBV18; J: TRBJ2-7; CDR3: ASSGGTGPNEQY
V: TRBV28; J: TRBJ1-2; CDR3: ASSLSRGYGYT
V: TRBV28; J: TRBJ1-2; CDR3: ASSNSGPTYGYT
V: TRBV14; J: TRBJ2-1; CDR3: ASSQVGSNEQF
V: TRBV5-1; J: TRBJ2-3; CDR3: ASSPRGATDTQY
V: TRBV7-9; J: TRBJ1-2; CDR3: ASSLNGGDGYT
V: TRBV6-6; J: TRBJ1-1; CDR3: ASSYGMNTEAF
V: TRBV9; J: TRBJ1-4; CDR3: ASSDKDRGTYEKLF
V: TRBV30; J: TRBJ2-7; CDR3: AWSTASPGEQY
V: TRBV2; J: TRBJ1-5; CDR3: ASSVAQGHQPQH
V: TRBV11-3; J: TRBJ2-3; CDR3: ASSLSGGGPSTDTQY
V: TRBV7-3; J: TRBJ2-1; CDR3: ASSPLAGGRNEQF
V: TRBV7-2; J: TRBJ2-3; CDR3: ASTQRTSGRTDTQY
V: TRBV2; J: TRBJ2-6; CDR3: ASQGSGANVLT
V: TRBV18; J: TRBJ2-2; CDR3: ASSPPVGTSTGELF
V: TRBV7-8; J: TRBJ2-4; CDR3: ASSFDRVNIQY
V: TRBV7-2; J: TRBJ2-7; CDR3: ASTRGGYEQY
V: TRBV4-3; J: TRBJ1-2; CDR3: ASSQAYPAGAYGYT
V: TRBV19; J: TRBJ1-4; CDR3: ASSMRGLSATNEKLF
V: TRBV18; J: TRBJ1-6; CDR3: ASSPPPGAGSPLH
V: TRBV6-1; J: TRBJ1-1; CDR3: ASSDLQAMNTEAF
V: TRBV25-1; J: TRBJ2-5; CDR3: ASSRAGGSGETQY
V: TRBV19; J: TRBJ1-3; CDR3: ASKGQSLSGNTIY
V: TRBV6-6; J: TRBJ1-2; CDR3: ASSRPGQGSGYT
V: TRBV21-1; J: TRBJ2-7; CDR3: ASSSIRDTEEQY
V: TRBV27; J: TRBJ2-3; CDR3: ATMTSGVNTQY
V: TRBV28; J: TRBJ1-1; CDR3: ASSSGQGAAAF
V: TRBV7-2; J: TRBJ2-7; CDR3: ASSSRSYEQY
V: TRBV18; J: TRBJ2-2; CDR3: ASSPLGTGELF
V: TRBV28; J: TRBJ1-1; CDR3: ASSFKGLKAF
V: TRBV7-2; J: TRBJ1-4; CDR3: ASSGQGGRANEKLF
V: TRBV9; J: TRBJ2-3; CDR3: ASSPLLGTQY
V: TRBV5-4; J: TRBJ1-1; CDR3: ASSLDRGVRTEAF
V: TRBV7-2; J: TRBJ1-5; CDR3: ASSLGTGNQPQH
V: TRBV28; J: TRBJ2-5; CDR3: ASSLGQPPTQY
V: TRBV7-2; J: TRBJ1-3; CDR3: ASSLTGDSGNTIY